This T cell receptor (beta chain) is from a study of cytomegalovirus exposure and HLA in healthy donors. Notes on the study in general: For cytomegalovirus status, the classifier reportedly gave diagnoses with high specificity and sensitivity. Certain indistinguishable V segments, among them TRBV6-2 and TRBV6-3, were excluded. Investigators reported 150 to 200 TCR beta chains as tied to cytomegalovirus. Specific recognition of CMV antigens was confirmed in vitro for a few chains (all CMV-associated).

Per the germline V gene, CDR1 is MNHEY and CDR2 is SMNVEV (reference sequence). The V gene lost 5 bases and the J gene lost 8 bases, with 13 bases spanning the gap. This CDR3 has 13 residues. This clone was seen a few times. Its specificity is not known. Researchers ran the PCR with 60 Vbeta and 13 Jbeta primers. Repertoires were generated with immunoSEQ multiplex PCR, while TCRdb's copy carries only in-frame clones and drops some. The sample includes around 210,000 clones, about 88% of them seen just once. The specimen was PBMCs. This TCR came from a girl aged 2-10 years in good health and CMV-seronegative. The V gene is TRBV27, the J gene TRBJ2-1, with a possible D match to TRBD2 (6 bases). CDR3 in DNA: TGTGCCAGCAGTCCTCGACTAGGCGATGAGCAGTTCTTC. Translated, it gives CASSPRLGDEQFF.